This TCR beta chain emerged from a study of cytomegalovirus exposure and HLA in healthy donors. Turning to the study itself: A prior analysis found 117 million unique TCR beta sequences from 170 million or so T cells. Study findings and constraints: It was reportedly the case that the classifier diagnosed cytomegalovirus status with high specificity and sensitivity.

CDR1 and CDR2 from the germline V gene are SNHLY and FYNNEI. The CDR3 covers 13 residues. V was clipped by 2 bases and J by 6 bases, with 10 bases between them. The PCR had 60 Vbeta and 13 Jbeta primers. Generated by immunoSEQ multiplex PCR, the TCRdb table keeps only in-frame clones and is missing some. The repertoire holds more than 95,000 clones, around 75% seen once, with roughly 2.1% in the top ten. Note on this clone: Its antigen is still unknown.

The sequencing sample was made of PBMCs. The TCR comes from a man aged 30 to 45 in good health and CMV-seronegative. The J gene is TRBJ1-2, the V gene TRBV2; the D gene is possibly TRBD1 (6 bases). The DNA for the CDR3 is TGTGCCAGCAGTGAATGGGCAGGGGATGGCTACACCTTC. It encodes CASSEWAGDGYTF.